The entry that follows covers one T cell receptor (beta chain) sequence. Its antigen remains unknown. TCRdb itself ran the reads through MiXCR, one entry per CDR3 protein. This table has fewer than 200,000 distinct CDR3 sequences, roughly a fifth appearing once. The CDR3 sequence is 16 residues long. V dropped 2 bases and J dropped 3; count of bases not matched to a gene: 6. The germline gives CDR1 MGHRA, CDR2 YSYEKL. These data belong to a study of T cell repertoires in cytomegalovirus infection. Study background: CMV infection together with matching HLA type was indicated by public TCR beta signatures.

The specimen was CD8+ T cells from cultured PBMCs, collected from culture after CMV antigen stimulation. The sequence came from a human donor in good health (CMV status not recorded). Some clones in this sample may be carry-over from other donors' samples. The chain employs TRBV4-1 and TRBJ2-1; TRBD2 matches 8 bases. The CDR3 reads CASSQRAGEFYNEQFF. Here the CDR3 DNA reads TGCGCCAGCAGCCAACGAGCGGGGGAATTCTACAATGAGCAGTTCTTC.